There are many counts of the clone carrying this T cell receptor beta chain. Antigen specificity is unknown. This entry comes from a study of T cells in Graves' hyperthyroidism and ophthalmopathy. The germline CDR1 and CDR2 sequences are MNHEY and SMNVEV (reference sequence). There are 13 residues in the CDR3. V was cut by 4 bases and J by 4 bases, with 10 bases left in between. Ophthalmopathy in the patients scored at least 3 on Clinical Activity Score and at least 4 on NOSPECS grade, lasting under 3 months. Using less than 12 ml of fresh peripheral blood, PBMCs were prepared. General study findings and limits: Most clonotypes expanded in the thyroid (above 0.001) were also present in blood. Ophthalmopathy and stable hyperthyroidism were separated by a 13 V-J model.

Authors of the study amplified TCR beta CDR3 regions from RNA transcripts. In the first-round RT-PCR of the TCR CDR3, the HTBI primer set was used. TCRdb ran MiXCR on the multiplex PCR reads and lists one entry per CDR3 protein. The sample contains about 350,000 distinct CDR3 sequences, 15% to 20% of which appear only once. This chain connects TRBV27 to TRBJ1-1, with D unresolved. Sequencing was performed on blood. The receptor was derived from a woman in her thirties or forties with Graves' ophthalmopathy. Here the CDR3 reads CASSWRIGTEAFF. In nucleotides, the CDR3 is TGTGCCAGCAGTTGGCGAATTGGCACTGAAGCTTTCTTT.